This T cell receptor (beta chain) was documented in a study of CD8+ T cells in alopecia areata. The sample's treatment: oral pan-JAK inhibitor, 5-10 mg twice daily. V shed 8 bases and J shed 11 bases, with 21 bases lying between them. Germline V CDR1 and CDR2: SQVTM, ANQGSEA. The CDR3 has 12 residues. Following RNA extraction, reverse transcription yielded cDNA that acted as the sequencing template. Only in-frame clones appear in the TCRdb table, and some are missing; sequencing was by immunoSEQ multiplex PCR. Of fewer than 250,000 clones in the sample, 60% were seen once. The chain recombines TRBV29-1 with TRBJ1-1, with TRBD1 as a possible D gene (5 bases). The source of this sequence is a human donor with alopecia areata. The material was CD4+ T cells sorted from blood, obtained at week 4, from a patient treated with tofacitinib. The CDR3 DNA reads TGCAGCCTAACCTCGGGGACGGCTGGGGCTTTCTTT. Its protein is CSLTSGTAGAFF. The full variable domain, in which reference TRBV29-1 and TRBJ1-1 provide the parts outside the CDR3, is SAVISQKPSRDICQRGTSLTIQCQVDSQVTMMFWYRQQPGQSLTLIATANQGSEATYESGFVIDKFPISRPNLTFSTLTVSNMSPEDSSIYLCSLTSGTAGAFFGQGTRLTVV.